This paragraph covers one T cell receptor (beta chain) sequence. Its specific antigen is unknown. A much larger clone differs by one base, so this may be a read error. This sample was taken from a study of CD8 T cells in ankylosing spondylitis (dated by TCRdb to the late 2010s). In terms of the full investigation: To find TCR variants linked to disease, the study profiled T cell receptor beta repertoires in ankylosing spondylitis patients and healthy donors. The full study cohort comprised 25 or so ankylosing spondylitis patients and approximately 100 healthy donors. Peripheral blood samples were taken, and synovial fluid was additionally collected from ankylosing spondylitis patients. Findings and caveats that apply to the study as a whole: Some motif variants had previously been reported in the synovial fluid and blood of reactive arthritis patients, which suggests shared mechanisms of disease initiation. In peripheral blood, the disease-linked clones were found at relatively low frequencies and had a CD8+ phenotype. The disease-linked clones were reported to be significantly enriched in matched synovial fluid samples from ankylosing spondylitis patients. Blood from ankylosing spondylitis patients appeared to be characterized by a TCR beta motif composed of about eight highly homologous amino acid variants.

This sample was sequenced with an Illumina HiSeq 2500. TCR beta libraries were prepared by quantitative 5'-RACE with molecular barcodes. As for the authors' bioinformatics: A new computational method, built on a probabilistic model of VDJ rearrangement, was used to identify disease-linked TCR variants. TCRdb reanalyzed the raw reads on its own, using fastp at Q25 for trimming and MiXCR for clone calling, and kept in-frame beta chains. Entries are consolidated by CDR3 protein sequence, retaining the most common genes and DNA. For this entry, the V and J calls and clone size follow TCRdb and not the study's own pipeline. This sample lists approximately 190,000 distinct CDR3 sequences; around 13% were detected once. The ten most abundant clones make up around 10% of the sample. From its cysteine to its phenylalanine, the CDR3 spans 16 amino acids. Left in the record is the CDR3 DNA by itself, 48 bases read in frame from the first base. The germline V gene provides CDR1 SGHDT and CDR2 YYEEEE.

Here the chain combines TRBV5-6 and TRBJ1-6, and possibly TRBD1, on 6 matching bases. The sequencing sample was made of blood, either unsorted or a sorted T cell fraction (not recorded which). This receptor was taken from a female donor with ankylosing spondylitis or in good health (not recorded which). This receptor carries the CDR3 CASSGTGMGDNSRLHF. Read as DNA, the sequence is TGTGCCAGCAGCGGCACAGGGATGGGGGATAATTCACGCCTCCACTTT.